This T cell receptor (beta chain) comes out of a study of blood T cell repertoires in COVID-19. Turning to the study itself: Both acute and convalescent COVID-19 samples were obtained from the United States, Italy and Spain. The cDNA or gDNA used as material had been derived from T cells, B-cell-depleted T cells, or PBMCs.

As processed by the authors: From reference gene primer amplification, estimates of nucleated cell counts were derived. Using immunoSEQ multiplex PCR, the repertoire was profiled, and TCRdb retains in-frame clones only, with some absent. The V and J calls and clone size come from that table; D and trimming were worked out from the DNA. This table holds around 170,000 clones, roughly 90% found once. The specimen was peripheral blood. This sequence was found in a man aged 60 to 75 with acute or convalescent COVID-19.

The CDR3 is CASSIGTRAEAFF. In DNA, the CDR3 is TGTGCCAGTAGTATAGGGACAAGAGCTGAAGCTTTCTTT. The chain employs TRBV19 and TRBJ1-1; tentatively, D is TRBD1 (5 bases). CDR3 size: 13 residues. Germline-derived CDR1 and CDR2 are LNHDA and SQIVND (reference sequence). Trimming cost V 1 base and J 6 bases, with 9 bases left between them.